This TCR beta chain was profiled in a study of cytomegalovirus exposure and HLA in healthy donors. V was clipped by 1 base and J by 4 bases, with 5 bases between them. This CDR3 is built from 13 residues. Germline assignment: CDR1 MGHRA and CDR2 YSYEKL. The study ran its PCR with 60 Vbeta and 13 Jbeta primers. How the authors handled the data: Unique TCR beta chains numbered about 79 million in a later analysis, with roughly 9.9 million shared. Libraries were prepared by immunoSEQ multiplex PCR; TCRdb keeps only in-frame clonotypes and omits some of them. D and trimming come from the DNA, and the V and J calls and clone size come from that table. The table includes a few hundred thousand clones, about 74% detected once. Study results and caveats: V- and J-gene trimming in TCR beta was tied to a missense DCLRE1C variant by an analysis performed later.

Details on this clone: No antigen is known for it.

The source of this sequence is a man between 35 and 55 years old in good health and CMV-seronegative. The gene calls are TRBV4-1 and TRBJ2-4; no definite D call. Specimen: PBMCs. CDR3 DNA: TGCGCCAGCAGCCAAGGCTATAAAAACATTCAGTACTTC. Translating it yields CASSQGYKNIQYF.